This entry describes one TCR beta chain. This entry is derived from a study of blood T cell repertoires in COVID-19. How the authors handled the data: Amplifying reference gene primers gave estimates of nucleated cell counts. Assay used: immunoSEQ multiplex PCR; TCRdb lists only in-frame clones, some missing. V, J and clone size are those of that table, while D and trimming were read from the DNA. The sample shows 200,000 to 250,000 clones, around 85% of them seen only once. Participants, 18 to 89 years old, spanned around 26 US areas. Cohorts were assigned according to the clinical history that participants reported. The receptor was derived from a man aged 40-49 years who had recovered from COVID-19. The sample comprised PBMCs or T cells enriched from blood (not recorded which).

The CDR3 is CASSYQLAVDTQYF. The CDR3 DNA follows: TGTGCCAGCAGTTACCAACTAGCGGTAGATACGCAGTATTTT. V and J are TRBV6-2 or TRBV6-3 and TRBJ2-3; 8 bases align to TRBD2. Unmatched junction bases numbered 3, after V lost 2 bases and J lost 5 bases. CDR3 length: 14 residues. Looked up from germline, CDR1 is MNHEY and CDR2 is SVGEGT.